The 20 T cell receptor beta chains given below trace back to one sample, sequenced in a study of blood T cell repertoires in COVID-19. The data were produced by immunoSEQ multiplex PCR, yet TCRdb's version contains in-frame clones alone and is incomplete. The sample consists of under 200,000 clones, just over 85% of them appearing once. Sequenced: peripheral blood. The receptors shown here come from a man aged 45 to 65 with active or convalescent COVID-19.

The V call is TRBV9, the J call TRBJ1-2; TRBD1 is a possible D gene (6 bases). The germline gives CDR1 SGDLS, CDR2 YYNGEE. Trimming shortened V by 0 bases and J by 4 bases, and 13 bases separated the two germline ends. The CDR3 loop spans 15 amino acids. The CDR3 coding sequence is TGTGCCAGCAGCGTAGACCTGGGGGCGGCCTATGGCTACACCTTC. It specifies CASSVDLGAAYGYTF.

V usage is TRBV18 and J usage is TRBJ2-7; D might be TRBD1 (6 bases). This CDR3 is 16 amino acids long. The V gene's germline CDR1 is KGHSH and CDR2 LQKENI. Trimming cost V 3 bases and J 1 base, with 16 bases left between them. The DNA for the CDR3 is TGTGCCAGCTCACCGACACAGGGTTTTGGGTCCTACGAGCAGTACTTC. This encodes CASSPTQGFGSYEQYF.

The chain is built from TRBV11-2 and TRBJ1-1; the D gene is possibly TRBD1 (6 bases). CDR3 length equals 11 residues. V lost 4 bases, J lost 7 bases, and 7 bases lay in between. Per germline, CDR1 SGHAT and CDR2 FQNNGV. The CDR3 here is CASSSQGEAFF. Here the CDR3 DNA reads TGTGCCAGCAGCTCACAGGGTGAAGCTTTCTTT.

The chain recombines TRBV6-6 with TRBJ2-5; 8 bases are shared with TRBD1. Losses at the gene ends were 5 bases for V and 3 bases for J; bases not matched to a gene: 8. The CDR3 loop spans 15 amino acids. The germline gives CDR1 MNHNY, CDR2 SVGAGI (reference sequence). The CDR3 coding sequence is TGTGCCAGCAGTGTCGGACAGGGTTTCAAAGAGACCCAGTACTTC. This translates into CASSVGQGFKETQYF.

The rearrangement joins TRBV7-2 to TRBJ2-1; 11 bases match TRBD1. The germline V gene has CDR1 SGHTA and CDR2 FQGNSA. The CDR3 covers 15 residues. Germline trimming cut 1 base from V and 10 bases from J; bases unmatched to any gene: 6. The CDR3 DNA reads TGTGCCAGCAGCTTAGGGACAGGGGGCGCACGGGAGCAGTTCTTC. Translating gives CASSLGTGGAREQFF.

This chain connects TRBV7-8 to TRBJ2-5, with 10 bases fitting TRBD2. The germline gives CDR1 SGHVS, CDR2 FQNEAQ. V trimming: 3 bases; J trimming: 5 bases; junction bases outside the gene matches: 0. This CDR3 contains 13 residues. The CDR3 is CASSLGLAETQYF. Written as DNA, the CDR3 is TGTGCCAGCAGCTTGGGACTAGCGGAGACCCAGTACTTC.

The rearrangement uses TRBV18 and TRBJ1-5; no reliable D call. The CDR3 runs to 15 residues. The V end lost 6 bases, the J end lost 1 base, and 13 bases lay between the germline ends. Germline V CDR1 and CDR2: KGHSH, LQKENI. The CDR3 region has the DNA TGTGCCAGCTCGCGAGACGGGAGCAGCAATCAGCCCCAGCATTTT. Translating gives CASSRDGSSNQPQHF. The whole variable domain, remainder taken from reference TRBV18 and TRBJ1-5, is NAGVMQNPRHLVRRRGQEARLRCSPMKGHSHVYWYRQLPEEGLKFMVYLQKENIIDESGMPKERFSAEFPKEGPSILRIQQVVRGDSAAYFCASSRDGSSNQPQHFGDGTRLSIL.

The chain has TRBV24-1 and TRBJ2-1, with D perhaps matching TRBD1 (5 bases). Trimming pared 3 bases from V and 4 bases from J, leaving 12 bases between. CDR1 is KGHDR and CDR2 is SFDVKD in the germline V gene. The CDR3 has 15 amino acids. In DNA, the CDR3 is TGTGCCACCAGTGATCCATCAGGGATTTACAATGAGCAGTTCTTC. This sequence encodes CATSDPSGIYNEQFF.

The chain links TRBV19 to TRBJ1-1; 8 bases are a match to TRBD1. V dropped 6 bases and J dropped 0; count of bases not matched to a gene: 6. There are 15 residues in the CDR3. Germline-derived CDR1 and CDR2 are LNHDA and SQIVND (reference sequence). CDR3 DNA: TGTGCCAGTAGGAAGACAGGGGCCCTGAACACTGAAGCTTTCTTT. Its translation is CASRKTGALNTEAFF. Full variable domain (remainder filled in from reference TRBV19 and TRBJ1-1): DGGITQSPKYLFRKEGQNVTLSCEQNLNHDAMYWYRQDPGQGLRLIYYSQIVNDFQKGDIAEGYSVSREKKESFPLTVTSAQKNPTAFYLCASRKTGALNTEAFFGQGTRLTVV.

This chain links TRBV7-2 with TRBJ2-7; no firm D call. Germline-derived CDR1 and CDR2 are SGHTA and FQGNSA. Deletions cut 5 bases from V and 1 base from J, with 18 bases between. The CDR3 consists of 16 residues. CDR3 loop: CASSPGLLNESYEQYF. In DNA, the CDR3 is TGTGCCAGCAGCCCCGGGTTGCTCAATGAATCCTACGAGCAGTACTTC.

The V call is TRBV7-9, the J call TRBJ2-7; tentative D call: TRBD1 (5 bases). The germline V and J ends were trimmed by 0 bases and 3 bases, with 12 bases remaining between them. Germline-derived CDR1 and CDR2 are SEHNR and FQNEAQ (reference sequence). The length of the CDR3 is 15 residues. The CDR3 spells CASSLALSGRYEQYF. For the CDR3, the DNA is TGTGCCAGCAGCTTAGCGCTTTCAGGGCGCTACGAGCAGTACTTC.

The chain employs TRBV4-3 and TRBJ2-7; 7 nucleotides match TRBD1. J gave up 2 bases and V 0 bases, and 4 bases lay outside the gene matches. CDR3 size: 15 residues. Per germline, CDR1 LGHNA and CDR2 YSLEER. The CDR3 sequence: CASSQDWTGPYEQYF. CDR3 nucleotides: TGCGCCAGCAGCCAAGACTGGACAGGACCCTACGAGCAGTACTTC.

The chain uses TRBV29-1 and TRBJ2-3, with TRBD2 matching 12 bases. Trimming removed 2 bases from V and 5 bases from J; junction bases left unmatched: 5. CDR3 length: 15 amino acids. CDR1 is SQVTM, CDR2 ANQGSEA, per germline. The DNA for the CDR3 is TGCAGCGTTGAATGGACTAGCGGGATCGGAGATACGCAGTATTTT. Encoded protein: CSVEWTSGIGDTQYF.

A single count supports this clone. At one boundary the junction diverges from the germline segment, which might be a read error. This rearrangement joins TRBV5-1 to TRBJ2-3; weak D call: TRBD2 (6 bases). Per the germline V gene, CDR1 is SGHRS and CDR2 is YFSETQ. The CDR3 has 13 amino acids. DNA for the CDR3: TGCGCCAGCAGTGATTCCGGTCCGGGACTTAACAGTTTT. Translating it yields CASSDSGPGLNSF.

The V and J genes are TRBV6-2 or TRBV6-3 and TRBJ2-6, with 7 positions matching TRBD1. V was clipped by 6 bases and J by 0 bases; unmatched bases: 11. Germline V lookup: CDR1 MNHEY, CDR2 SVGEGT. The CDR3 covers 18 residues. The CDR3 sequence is CASSRDGTVGSGANVLTF. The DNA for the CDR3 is TGTGCCAGCAGCCGAGACGGGACAGTTGGCTCTGGGGCCAACGTCCTGACTTTC.

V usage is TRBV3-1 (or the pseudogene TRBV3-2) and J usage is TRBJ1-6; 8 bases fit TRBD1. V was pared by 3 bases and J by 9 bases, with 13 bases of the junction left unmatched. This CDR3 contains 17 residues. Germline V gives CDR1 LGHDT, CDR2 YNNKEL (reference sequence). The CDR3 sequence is CASSQTPGQGLFSPLHF. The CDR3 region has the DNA TGTGCCAGCAGCCAGACCCCAGGACAGGGTTTATTTTCACCCCTCCACTTT.

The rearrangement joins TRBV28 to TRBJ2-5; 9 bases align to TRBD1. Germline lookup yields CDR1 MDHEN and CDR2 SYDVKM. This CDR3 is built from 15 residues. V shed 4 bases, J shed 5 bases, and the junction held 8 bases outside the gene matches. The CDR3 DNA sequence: TGTGCCAGCAGTTCCGGGACAGGGTTCGGGGAGACCCAGTACTTC. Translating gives CASSSGTGFGETQYF.

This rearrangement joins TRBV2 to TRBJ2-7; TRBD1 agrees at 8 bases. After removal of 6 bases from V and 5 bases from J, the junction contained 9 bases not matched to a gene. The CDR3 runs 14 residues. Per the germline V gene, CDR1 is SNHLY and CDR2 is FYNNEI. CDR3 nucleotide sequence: TGTGCCAGCAGGGGCCAGGGGGCCGTCCACGAGCAGTACTTC. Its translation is CASRGQGAVHEQYF. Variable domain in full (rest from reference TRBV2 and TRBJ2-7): EPEVTQTPSHQVTQMGQEVILRCVPISNHLYFYWYRQILGQKVEFLVSFYNNEISEKSEIFDDQFSVERPDGSNFTLKIRSTKLEDSAMYFCASRGQGAVHEQYFGPGTRLTVT.

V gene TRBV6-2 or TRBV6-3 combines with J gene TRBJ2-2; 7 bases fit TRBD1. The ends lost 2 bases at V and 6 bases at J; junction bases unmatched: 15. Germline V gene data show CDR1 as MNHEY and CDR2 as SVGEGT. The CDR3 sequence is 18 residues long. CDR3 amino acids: CASSYLIGTVVVSGELFF. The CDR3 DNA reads TGTGCCAGCAGTTACCTGATTGGGACAGTTGTAGTCTCCGGGGAGCTGTTTTTT.

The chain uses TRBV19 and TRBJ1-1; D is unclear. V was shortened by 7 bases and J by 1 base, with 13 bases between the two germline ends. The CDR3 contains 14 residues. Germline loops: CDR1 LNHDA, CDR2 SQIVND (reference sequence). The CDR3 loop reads CASTPSYKNTEAFF. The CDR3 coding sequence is TGTGCCAGTACCCCCTCATACAAGAACACTGAAGCTTTCTTT.